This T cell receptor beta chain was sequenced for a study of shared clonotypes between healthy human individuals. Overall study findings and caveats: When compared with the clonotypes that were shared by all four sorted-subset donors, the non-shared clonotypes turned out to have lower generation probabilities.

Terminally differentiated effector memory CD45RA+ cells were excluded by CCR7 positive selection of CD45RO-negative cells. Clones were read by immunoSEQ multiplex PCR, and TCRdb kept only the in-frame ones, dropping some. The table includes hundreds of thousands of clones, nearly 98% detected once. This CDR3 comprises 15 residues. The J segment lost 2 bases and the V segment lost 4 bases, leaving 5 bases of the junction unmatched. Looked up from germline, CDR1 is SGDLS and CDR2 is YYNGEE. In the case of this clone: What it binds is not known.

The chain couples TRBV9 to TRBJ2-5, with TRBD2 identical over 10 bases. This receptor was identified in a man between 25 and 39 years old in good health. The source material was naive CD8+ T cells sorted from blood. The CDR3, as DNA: TGTGCCAGCAGCCGTGGGACTAGCGATCAAGAGACCCAGTACTTC. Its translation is CASSRGTSDQETQYF.